The rows below give T cell receptor beta chains drawn from one sample of a study of blood T cells in healthy people across ages. TCRdb used MiXCR to reprocess the 5' RACE reads, holding one entry per CDR3 protein. The profile covers 1,800,000 or so distinct CDR3 sequences, with 30% to 40% appearing a single time and roughly 24% taken by the ten largest. Sequenced material: blood. The receptor set was obtained from a human donor in good health. Both conserved end residues are part of each CDR3. The order of the fields is CDR3 length, V gene, clone size, D gene, J gene, CDR3 DNA, CDR3 protein. A D gene is named only where the DNA matches it firmly. Expanded clones get a size class; other rows say once, few or many, or leave the size out.

13,TRBV4-2,-,-,TRBJ1-2,TGTGCCAGCAGCCAAGCGGGCTCCTATGGCTACACCTTC,CASSQAGSYGYTF
16,TRBV2,-,TRBD2,TRBJ2-3,TGTGCCAGCAGTCTAGCGGGGGGGCACTCGGCAGATACGCAGTATTTT,CASSLAGGHSADTQYF
15,TRBV7-8,-,-,TRBJ1-1,TGTGCCAGCAGCTCCAGGGGACGGGGGGGCACTGAAGCTTTCTTT,CASSSRGRGGTEAFF
13,TRBV7-2,few,-,TRBJ2-3,TGTGCCAGCAGCTCGGAACTTTTAGATACGCAGTATTTT,CASSSELLDTQYF
17,TRBV7-8,-,-,TRBJ1-4,TGTGCCAGCAGCTTCACCCGTCCCGAAATGGCTAATGAAAAACTGTTTTTT,CASSFTRPEMANEKLFF
19,TRBV4-3,few,-,TRBJ2-2,TGCGCCAGCAGCCAAGATATACGACGTAGGGAGGGGGCCACCGGGGAGCTGTTTTTT,CASSQDIRRREGATGELFF
14,TRBV12-3/TRBV12-4,few,TRBD1,TRBJ1-2,TGTGCCAGCAGTAGGACAGGCGACTTTTATGGCTACACCTTC,CASSRTGDFYGYTF
15,TRBV3-1,-,-,TRBJ2-7,TGTGCCAGCAGCCAAGATCAGGGGCCCCAATACGAGCAGTACTTC,CASSQDQGPQYEQYF
14,TRBV7-3,-,TRBD2,TRBJ2-7,TGTGCCAGCAGCTTAAGTAGCGGGGTTGGCGAGCAGTACTTC,CASSLSSGVGEQYF
13,TRBV19,-,-,TRBJ2-2,TGTGCCAGTAGTATCGGCCCCACCGGGGAGCTGTTTTTT,CASSIGPTGELFF
14,TRBV7-9,few,-,TRBJ2-1,TGTGCCAGCAGCTTAGTGACTGCCTACAATGAGCAGTTCTTC,CASSLVTAYNEQFF
13,TRBV7-3,-,-,TRBJ2-1,TGTGCCAGCAGCTTAACGCAATGGGTCGTCCAGTTCTTC,CASSLTQWVVQFF
9,TRBV7-9,-,-,TRBJ2-5,TGTGCCAGTGAAGAGACCCAGTACTTC,CASEETQYF
15,TRBV7-3,-,TRBD2,TRBJ2-3,TGTGCCAGCAGCTTATTTGGCGGGGGGGGTGATACGCAGTATTTT,CASSLFGGGGDTQYF
16,TRBV6-2/TRBV6-3,few,TRBD1,TRBJ1-5,TGTGCCAGCAGTCCTAATATGGGACAGGGGGGTCAGCCCCAGCATTTT,CASSPNMGQGGQPQHF
14,TRBV5-1,few,TRBD1,TRBJ1-4,TGCGCCAGCAGGTCGGGACAGCTGAATGAAAAACTGTTTTTT,CASRSGQLNEKLFF
15,TRBV5-1,few,-,TRBJ1-1,TGCGCCAGCAGCTTCGGGCTTACTCCCGACACTGAAGCTTTCTTT,CASSFGLTPDTEAFF
14,TRBV27,-,TRBD2,TRBJ2-1,TGTGCCAGCAGTCAACTAGCGCCCTACAATGAGCAGTTCTTC,CASSQLAPYNEQFF
15,TRBV9,-,TRBD1,TRBJ1-6,TGTGCCAGCAGCGGGACAACAGGGGGAAATTCACCCCTCCACTTT,CASSGTTGGNSPLHF
13,TRBV5-1,few,TRBD1,TRBJ2-7,TGCGCCAGCAGCTCACCGACAGGGAACGAGCAGTACTTC,CASSSPTGNEQYF
15,TRBV6-2/TRBV6-3,few,TRBD1,TRBJ2-7,TGTGCCAGCAGTTACGGGACAGGGAGTACCTACGAGCAGTACTTC,CASSYGTGSTYEQYF
16,TRBV24-1,-,-,TRBJ2-3,TGTGCCACCAGTGATTTGACCCAGGAGAGAGGAGATACGCAGTATTTT,CATSDLTQERGDTQYF
15,TRBV29-1,-,TRBD2,TRBJ2-3,TGCAGCGTTGGGCTAGCGGGGCGCTACACAGATACGCAGTATTTT,CSVGLAGRYTDTQYF
13,TRBV29-1,few,TRBD2,TRBJ2-7,TGCAGCGTTGAAGTTGCGGGGGCCTACGAGCAGTACTTC,CSVEVAGAYEQYF
18,TRBV10-3,-,-,TRBJ2-1,TGTGCCATCAGTGAGTCAGGGAAGGAAGGGGTTGCCTACGATGAGCAGTTCTTC,CAISESGKEGVAYDEQFF
14,TRBV7-9,-,-,TRBJ2-3,TGTGCCAGCAGCTTAGGATCCATCACAGATACGCAGTATTTT,CASSLGSITDTQYF
13,TRBV3-1,few,-,TRBJ1-1,TGTGCCAGCAGCCAAGACTCCGGACACGCAGCTTTCTTT,CASSQDSGHAAFF